The 10 T cell receptor beta chains below all came from one sample that was sequenced in a study of blood T cell repertoires in COVID-19. Sequenced by immunoSEQ multiplex PCR; TCRdb stores in-frame clones only, minus some. The sample includes some 87,000 clones, approximately 89% of them seen just once. Sequenced: peripheral blood. The receptors shown here come from a human donor in a cohort sampled during active COVID-19.

Here the CDR3 reads CASSQNPGGAQYF. The CDR3 DNA reads as TGTGCCAGCAGCCAAAATCCGGGAGGGGCCCAGTACTTC. The chain is built from TRBV27 and TRBJ2-5; 8 bases are a match to TRBD2. CDR1 is MNHEY and CDR2 is SMNVEV in the germline V gene (reference sequence). CDR3 length equals 13 residues. The V and J ends lost 6 bases and 9 bases, in that order; junction bases with no gene match: 9.

The gene calls are TRBV7-6 and TRBJ2-1, with 7 bases identical to TRBD1. This CDR3 has 16 residues. Trimming removed 2 bases from V and 0 bases from J; junction bases left unmatched: 4. Germline CDR1 is SGHVS and CDR2 is FNYEAQ. CDR3 sequence: CASSLPTGSSYNEQFF. In nucleotides, the CDR3 is TGTGCCAGCAGCTTACCGACAGGGAGCTCCTACAATGAGCAGTTCTTC.

J is TRBJ1-1 and V is TRBV30; no clear D gene. This CDR3 is built from 15 residues. The germline V gene has CDR1 GTSNPN and CDR2 SVGIG (reference sequence). With 3 bases removed from V and 0 bases from J, the gap between germline ends came to 14 bases. The CDR3 protein is CAWRSEVIMNTEAFF. The CDR3 bases are TGTGCCTGGAGATCCGAGGTAATTATGAACACTGAAGCTTTCTTT.

In DNA form, the CDR3 reads TGTGCCAGCAGCTTAAACAGCTTAAACGAGCAGTACTTC. As protein: CASSLNSLNEQYF. The chain links TRBV11-2 to TRBJ2-7; D unclear. CDR3 length: 13 residues. The germline V and J ends were trimmed by 2 bases and 5 bases, with 10 bases remaining between them. Germline V lookup: CDR1 SGHAT, CDR2 FQNNGV.

V and J are TRBV27 and TRBJ1-5, with 7 nucleotides matching TRBD1. V lost 4 bases to trimming and J lost 1 base; unmatched junction nucleotides: 7. This CDR3 contains 16 residues. The germline V gene has CDR1 MNHEY and CDR2 SMNVEV (reference sequence). The CDR3 nucleotides are TGTGCCAGCAGTTCCCTCCCGACAGGGAGCAATCAGCCCCAGCATTTT. It specifies CASSSLPTGSNQPQHF.

This clone appeared a single time. The chain employs TRBV6-5 and TRBJ1-2, with TRBD1 identical over 8 bases. Germline lookup yields CDR1 MNHEY and CDR2 SVGAGI. V dropped 5 bases and J dropped 7; count of bases not matched to a gene: 9. The CDR3 spans 14 residues. CDR3 nucleotide sequence: TGTGCCAGCAGTCCTGGACAGGGAAGGGGTGGCTACACCTTC. Amino acids: CASSPGQGRGGYTF.

The V and J genes are TRBV24-1 and TRBJ2-1, with TRBD2 matching over 8 bases. V lost 5 bases, J lost 2 bases, and 1 base stayed unmatched. This CDR3 is built from 14 residues. Looked up from germline, CDR1 is KGHDR and CDR2 is SFDVKD. Here the CDR3 reads CATSGRGAYNEQFF. The CDR3 nucleotides are TGTGCCACCAGTGGGCGGGGGGCCTACAATGAGCAGTTCTTC.

V and J are TRBV10-3 and TRBJ1-2, with D hard to call. The CDR3 is made up of 13 amino acids. Germline V gene sequence: CDR1 ENHRY, CDR2 SYGVKD. V was cut by 6 bases and J by 2 bases, with 10 bases left in between. The CDR3 reads CAISLEFNYGYTF. DNA of the CDR3: TGTGCCATCAGCCTCGAGTTCAACTATGGCTACACCTTC.

This sequence joins TRBV28 and TRBJ2-5, with D tentatively TRBD2 (7 bases). Trimming stripped 7 bases from V and 0 bases from J, with 21 bases between. The CDR3 contains 17 residues. Germline V CDR1 and CDR2: MDHEN, SYDVKM. The CDR3 loop reads CASTRGGGHFNQETQYF. CDR3 bases: TGTGCCAGCACTCGAGGGGGGGGGCACTTCAACCAAGAGACCCAGTACTTC.

This chain links TRBV7-2 with TRBJ1-3; no firm D call. V was pared by 6 bases and J by 4 bases, with 19 bases between. Germline V lookup: CDR1 SGHTA, CDR2 FQGNSA. This CDR3 region has 16 residues. CDR3 nucleotide sequence: TGTGCCAGCAGTCCAAATGCGGGAGCTGGGGGAAACACCATATATTTT. Translating it yields CASSPNAGAGGNTIYF.